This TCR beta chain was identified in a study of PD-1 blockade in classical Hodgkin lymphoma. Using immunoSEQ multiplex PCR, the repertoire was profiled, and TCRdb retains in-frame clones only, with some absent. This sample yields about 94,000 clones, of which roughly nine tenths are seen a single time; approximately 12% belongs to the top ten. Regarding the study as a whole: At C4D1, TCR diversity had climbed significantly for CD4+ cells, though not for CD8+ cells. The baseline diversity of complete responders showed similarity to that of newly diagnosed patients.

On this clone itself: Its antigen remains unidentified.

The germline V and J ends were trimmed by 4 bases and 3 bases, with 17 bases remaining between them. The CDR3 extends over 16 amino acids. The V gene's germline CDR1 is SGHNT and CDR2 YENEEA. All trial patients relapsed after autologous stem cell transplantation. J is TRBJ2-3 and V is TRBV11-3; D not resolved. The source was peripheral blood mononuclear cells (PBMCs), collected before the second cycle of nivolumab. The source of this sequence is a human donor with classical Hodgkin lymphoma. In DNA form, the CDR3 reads TGTGCCAGCAGCTATGTAGGGCCCCGTGGGACAGATACGCAGTATTTT. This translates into CASSYVGPRGTDTQYF.